This T cell receptor (beta chain) appears in the sequencing data of a study of shared clonotypes between healthy human individuals. Across the study: A donor's plate count was three for CD4 naive and three for CD4 memory; CD8 naive had two and CD8 memory one.

CD8 cells classed as naive were CD45RO-negative and positively selected for CCR7, excluding terminally differentiated effector memory CD45RA+ cells. TCRdb's table, derived via immunoSEQ multiplex PCR, lists solely in-frame clones and lacks some. In the table there are roughly 2,000,000 clones, around 93% of which are singletons. Notes on the study in general: All-four-donor shared clonotypes had higher generation probabilities than non-shared clonotypes did.

This clone was found once. As yet, its antigen is unknown. The germline CDR1 and CDR2 sequences are SGHRS and YFSETQ. Trimming stripped 4 bases from V and 2 bases from J, with 16 bases between. The CDR3 length is 15 residues. The chain employs TRBV5-1 and TRBJ2-7; the D call may be TRBD1 or TRBD2 (6 bases each). Sequencing was performed on naive CD8+ T cells from PBMCs. This clonotype was obtained from a young man in good health. Some clones in this sample may be carry-over from other donors' samples. CDR3 in amino acids: CASSPRGDQTYEQYF. CDR3 DNA: TGCGCCAGCAGCCCTAGGGGGGACCAGACCTACGAGCAGTACTTC.